This T cell receptor beta chain stems from a study of blood T cell repertoires in COVID-19. Study at large: Acute and convalescent COVID-19 specimens originated in the United States, Italy and Spain. T cells, B-cell-depleted T cells, or PBMCs supplied cDNA or gDNA.

Original methodology: How many nucleated cells were present was estimated from reference gene primer amplification. Repertoires were generated with immunoSEQ multiplex PCR, while TCRdb's copy carries only in-frame clones and drops some. V and J calls and clone size are copied from that table; D and trimming were computed from the DNA. The repertoire consists of approximately 35,000 clones, with 91% occurring once and the leading ten covering about 10%. The material sequenced was peripheral blood. This clonotype was sampled from a human donor with active COVID-19. The donor label of this sample is uncertain.

The CDR3 reads CASSFTLYEQYF. CDR3 bases: TGTGCCAGCAGCTTTACCCTATACGAGCAGTACTTC. V gene TRBV12-1 combines with J gene TRBJ2-7; the D call in the table, TRBD2, was not verified against the DNA. TRBV12-1 is described as a pseudogene. CDR3 length equals 12 residues.